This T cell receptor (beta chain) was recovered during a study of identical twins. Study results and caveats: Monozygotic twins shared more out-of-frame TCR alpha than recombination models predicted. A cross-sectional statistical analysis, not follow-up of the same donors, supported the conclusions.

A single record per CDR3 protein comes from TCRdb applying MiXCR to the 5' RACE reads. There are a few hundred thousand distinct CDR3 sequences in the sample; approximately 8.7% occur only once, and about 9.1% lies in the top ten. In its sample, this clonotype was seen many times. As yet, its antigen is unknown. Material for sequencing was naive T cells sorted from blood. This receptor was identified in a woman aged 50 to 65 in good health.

The DNA of the CDR3 is TGCAGTGCCTCTGGGGCTGCCCGTCTGTGGAACGAGCAGTACTTC. Its translation is CSASGAARLWNEQYF. The chain employs TRBV20-1 and TRBJ2-7, with D maybe TRBD1 (5 bases). This CDR3 has 15 residues. In germline, CDR1 is DFQATT, CDR2 SNEGSKA (reference sequence). The V end lost 6 bases, the J end lost 5 bases, and 23 bases lay between the germline ends.